The 13 T cell receptor beta chains below come from one sample, sequenced in a study of T-cell memory formation after mild COVID-19. TCRdb called the 5' RACE reads again in MiXCR, with one record for every CDR3 protein. The sample yields 400,000 to 450,000 distinct CDR3 sequences, about a sixth seen once. The sample comprised PBMCs or a T cell subset sorted from them (not recorded which). These receptors came from a man in his late teens or twenties who had mild COVID-19 (a few samples of this study predate the infection). Cell type and time point are not known.

V is TRBV10-3 and J is TRBJ1-2, with TRBD1 as a possible D gene (6 bases). This CDR3 has 14 amino acids. Germline values: CDR1 ENHRY, CDR2 SYGVKD. Deletions cut 7 bases from V and 6 bases from J, with 18 bases between. CDR3 sequence: CAITPAGAPHGYTF. As DNA, the CDR3 is TGTGCCATCACCCCGGCGGGGGCGCCCCATGGCTACACCTTC.

The chain employs TRBV25-1 and TRBJ1-1; a weak D match, TRBD1 (5 bases). Germline CDR1 and CDR2: MGHDK and SYGVNS. The CDR3 has 15 amino acids. Trimming removed 2 bases from V and 11 bases from J, with 21 bases in between. For the CDR3, the DNA is TGTGCCAGCAGTGAAGCAAGCCGGGACCCCTCCCGGGCTTTCTTT. It codes for CASSEASRDPSRAFF.

The chain has TRBV13 and TRBJ2-7; no definite D call. Trimming removed 0 bases from V and 6 bases from J, with 9 bases in between. CDR3 length equals 13 residues. CDR1 and CDR2 from the germline V gene are PRHDT and FYEKMQ (reference sequence). The CDR3: CASSLGSLGEQYV. The CDR3, as DNA: TGTGCCAGCAGCTTAGGCTCCCTAGGCGAGCAGTACGTC.

This clonotype occurred a few times. The chain uses TRBV30 and TRBJ1-1; D remains ambiguous. Germline V CDR1 and CDR2: GTSNPN, SVGIG (reference sequence). This CDR3 comprises 12 residues. V was clipped by 3 bases and J by 4 bases, with 9 bases between them. Here the CDR3 DNA reads TGTGCCTGGAGATGGGGATTCACTGAAGCTTTCTTT. It is translated as CAWRWGFTEAFF.

In DNA form, the CDR3 reads TGCGCCAGCAGCCAAGATGGGGGGGGATCCTACAATGAGCAGTTCTTC. It codes for CASSQDGGGSYNEQFF. The chain carries TRBV4-3 and TRBJ2-1; 7 positions agree with TRBD2. After removal of 0 bases from V and 1 base from J, the junction contained 3 bases not matched to a gene. The CDR3 spans 16 residues. Germline CDR1 LGHNA, CDR2 YSLEER.

This clonotype appeared a few times. This CDR3 reads CAISESPGQGQPQHF. The DNA for the CDR3 is TGTGCCATCAGTGAGTCACCAGGGCAAGGTCAGCCCCAGCATTTT. This chain connects TRBV10-3 to TRBJ1-5; D may be TRBD1 (5 bases). The CDR3 spans 15 residues. Looked up from germline, CDR1 is ENHRY and CDR2 is SYGVKD. V lost 0 bases and J 6 bases, leaving 12 bases between the germline ends.

V gene TRBV10-3 combines with J gene TRBJ2-5, with D perhaps being TRBD1 or TRBD2 (6 bases each). Germline-derived CDR1 and CDR2 are ENHRY and SYGVKD. The ends were cut back, 2 bases at V and 1 base at J, with 8 bases in the middle. The CDR3 totals 14 residues. The CDR3 DNA reads as TGTGCCATCAGTGAGGGAGGGGGCCAAGAGACCCAGTACTTC. Amino acid sequence: CAISEGGGQETQYF.

This clonotype was recorded a few times. This chain joins TRBV6-5 and TRBJ2-2; no clear D. CDR1 and CDR2 (germline): MNHEY, SVGAGI. The V end was cut by 5 bases, the J end by 1 base, with 5 bases between. The CDR3 consists of 13 residues. CDR3 nucleotide sequence: TGTGCCAGCAGTGCTAGGAACACCGGGGAGCTGTTTTTT. Protein sequence: CASSARNTGELFF.

The gene calls are TRBV7-8 and TRBJ2-7; the match to TRBD2 covers 12 bases. Trimming removed 4 bases from V and 2 bases from J; junction bases left unmatched: 3. The CDR3 extends over 15 amino acids. CDR1 is SGHVS, CDR2 FQNEAQ, per germline. The CDR3 coding sequence is TGTGCCAGCAGCTCGACTAGCGGGGGCGCCTACGAGCAGTACGTC. Amino acids: CASSSTSGGAYEQYV.

The chain is built from TRBV20-1 and TRBJ2-6; tentatively, D is TRBD2 (5 bases). The CDR3 covers 16 residues. Between the trimmed V and J ends, which lost 2 bases and 0 bases, there was a span of 11 bases. Germline CDR1 DFQATT, CDR2 SNEGSKA (reference sequence). The CDR3 nucleotides are TGCAGTGCTAGATCAGGACTGTTCTCTGGGGCCAACGTCCTGACTTTC. It yields the protein CSARSGLFSGANVLTF.

This clonotype was seen a few times. This rearrangement joins TRBV7-9 to TRBJ2-3; 8 bases match TRBD2. After removal of 1 base from V and 0 bases from J, the junction contained 6 bases not matched to a gene. CDR3 length equals 17 residues. Germline V gene data show CDR1 as SEHNR and CDR2 as FQNEAQ (reference sequence). The CDR3 protein is CASSLEVLAGSTDTQYF. The CDR3, as DNA: TGTGCCAGCAGCTTAGAGGTCTTAGCGGGGAGCACAGATACGCAGTATTTT.

This clonotype has a count of ten or more. J is TRBJ2-3 and V is TRBV7-2; no firm D call. This CDR3 has 16 residues. CDR1 is SGHTA and CDR2 is FQGNSA in the germline V gene. Trimming shortened V by 4 bases and J by 0 bases, and 14 bases separated the two germline ends. Here the CDR3 DNA reads TGTGCCAGCAGCTCCGGGCTGTGGGCTAGCACAGATACGCAGTATTTT. Its protein is CASSSGLWASTDTQYF.

The rearrangement links TRBV7-9 to TRBJ2-3; D remains unclear. The CDR3 is 15 amino acids. From germline, CDR1 is SEHNR and CDR2 FQNEAQ (reference sequence). Trimming removed 1 base at V and 2 bases at J, with 10 bases between. CDR3 region: CASSLGEASTDTQYF. CDR3 in DNA: TGTGCCAGCAGCTTAGGGGAAGCCTCCACAGATACGCAGTATTTT.